This TCR beta chain stems from a study of T cell changes during pregnancy in multiple sclerosis. The V gene lost 0 bases and the J gene lost 10 bases, with 19 bases spanning the gap. CDR3 length: 15 amino acids. CDR1 SGDLS and CDR2 YYNGEE come from the germline V gene. Data came from immunoSEQ multiplex PCR; TCRdb stores just in-frame clones and leaves some out. The sample contains some 63,000 clones, 90% to 95% of which appear only once. This specimen consisted of peripheral blood, obtained before pregnancy. The receptor comes from a female donor with multiple sclerosis, enrolled in a pregnancy study. This sequence joins TRBV9 and TRBJ1-1, with D unclear. DNA of the CDR3: TGTGCCAGCAGCGTAGGGGCAGACCTGAGTGGTGGAGCTTTCTTT. Amino acid sequence: CASSVGADLSGGAFF. The full variable domain, completed using reference TRBV9 and TRBJ1-1, is DSGVTQTPKHLITATGQRVTLRCSPRSGDLSVYWYQQSLDQGLQFLIQYYNGEERAKGNILERFSAQQFPDLHSELNLSSLELGDSALYFCASSVGADLSGGAFFGQGTRLTVV.